The source of this T cell receptor (beta chain) is a study of shared T cell receptors in the human thymus. The CDR3 totals 14 residues. J was trimmed by 6 bases and V by 7 bases; bases with no gene match: 8. Germline values: CDR1 MGHDK, CDR2 SYGVNS. Measured with immunoSEQ multiplex PCR; TCRdb has only the in-frame clones, and not every one. The sample lists about 660,000 clones; 88% were seen once. The same data also contributed to another study, on human thymus T cells. From that report: Resected material from corrective heart surgery provided the thymus tissue analysed. V and J gene usage appeared biased in thymic and blood repertoires. Related research has reported that thymic repertoires overlap highly among unrelated individuals.

This sequence was found in a boy younger than two with a congenital heart defect. The chain recombines TRBV25-1 with TRBJ2-2; 7 nucleotides match TRBD1. Sequences were obtained from thymocytes. The CDR3 sequence: CASTQSDRAGELFF. The CDR3 DNA is TGTGCCAGCACCCAGTCCGACAGGGCCGGGGAGCTGTTTTTT.